This is a list of T cell receptor beta chains from one sample in a study of shared clonotypes between healthy human individuals. Clones were read by immunoSEQ multiplex PCR, and TCRdb kept only the in-frame ones, dropping some. Among a few million clones, about 92% were seen once, and the ten largest hold 0.39%. The sequenced sample was naive CD4+ T cells from PBMCs. The receptors were sampled from a man younger than 30 in good health. Some clones in this sample may be carry-over from other donors' samples. The CDR3 runs from the conserved cysteine through the conserved F or W. D genes are given only for firm matches. Expanded clones get a size class; other rows say once, few or many, or leave the size out.

D gene: TRBD1; J gene: TRBJ2-7; V gene: TRBV7-9; clone size: once; CDR3 length: 15; CDR3 DNA: TGTGCCAGCAGCTTCTGGGACAGGGGGGGAAACGAGCAGTACTTC; CDR3 protein: CASSFWDRGGNEQYF
D gene: TRBD2; J gene: TRBJ2-1; V gene: TRBV18; clone size: NA; CDR3 length: 16; CDR3 DNA: TGTGCCAGCTCACCGGTGACTAGCGGCACCTACAATGAGCAGTTCTTC; CDR3 protein: CASSPVTSGTYNEQFF
D gene: TRBD2; J gene: TRBJ2-7; V gene: TRBV7-2; clone size: NA; CDR3 length: 14; CDR3 DNA: TGTGCCAGCAGCTCTAGCGGGAGGATTAACGAGCAGTACTTC; CDR3 protein: CASSSSGRINEQYF
D gene: NA; J gene: TRBJ1-5; V gene: TRBV5-1; clone size: NA; CDR3 length: 14; CDR3 DNA: TGCGCCAGCAGCTTGGAACCTAGGAATCAGCCCCAGCATTTT; CDR3 protein: CASSLEPRNQPQHF
D gene: NA; J gene: TRBJ1-2; V gene: TRBV6-5; clone size: NA; CDR3 length: 14; CDR3 DNA: TGTGCCAGCAGTTACTCAAGCGGACACTATGGCTACACCTTC; CDR3 protein: CASSYSSGHYGYTF
D gene: NA; J gene: TRBJ2-3; V gene: TRBV14; clone size: NA; CDR3 length: 14; CDR3 DNA: TGTGCCAGCAGCCAGAGTGGATCCACAGATACGCAGTATTTT; CDR3 protein: CASSQSGSTDTQYF
D gene: TRBD2; J gene: TRBJ2-7; V gene: TRBV7-3; clone size: NA; CDR3 length: 18; CDR3 DNA: TGTGCCAGCAGCTTACGGCCGTTGGGACTAGCGGGAAACTACGAGCAGTACTTC; CDR3 protein: CASSLRPLGLAGNYEQYF
D gene: NA; J gene: TRBJ1-2; V gene: TRBV7-2; clone size: NA; CDR3 length: 13; CDR3 DNA: TGTGCCAGCAGCCTGACAGGACTCTATGGCTACACCTTC; CDR3 protein: CASSLTGLYGYTF
D gene: NA; J gene: TRBJ1-1; V gene: TRBV19; clone size: NA; CDR3 length: 14; CDR3 DNA: TGTGCCAGTAGCGACCAGGGGCTGAACACTGAAGCTTTCTTT; CDR3 protein: CASSDQGLNTEAFF
D gene: NA; J gene: TRBJ2-7; V gene: TRBV6-1; clone size: NA; CDR3 length: 13; CDR3 DNA: TGTGCCAGCAGTGAACGCCCTACAGGCGAGCAGTACTTC; CDR3 protein: CASSERPTGEQYF
D gene: TRBD1; J gene: TRBJ2-7; V gene: TRBV10-3; clone size: NA; CDR3 length: 13; CDR3 DNA: TGTGCCATCAGTGAGTCGGATCCGGGACAGGGGTACTTC; CDR3 protein: CAISESDPGQGYF
D gene: TRBD1; J gene: TRBJ1-2; V gene: TRBV6-5; clone size: NA; CDR3 length: 14; CDR3 DNA: TGTGCCAGCAGTTACCGGGACAGCTCCTATGGCTACACCTTC; CDR3 protein: CASSYRDSSYGYTF
D gene: NA; J gene: TRBJ1-5; V gene: TRBV2; clone size: NA; CDR3 length: 14; CDR3 DNA: TGTGCCAGCAGTAAGGAACAGGGTAATCAGCCCCAGCATTTT; CDR3 protein: CASSKEQGNQPQHF
D gene: TRBD2; J gene: TRBJ2-7; V gene: TRBV15; clone size: NA; CDR3 length: 16; CDR3 DNA: TGTGCCACCAGCAGGAACCCACTAGCGGGACACGGGGAGCAGTACTTC; CDR3 protein: CATSRNPLAGHGEQYF
D gene: TRBD2; J gene: TRBJ2-1; V gene: TRBV30; clone size: NA; CDR3 length: 15; CDR3 DNA: TGTGCCTGGAGGCGAGGGACTAGCTTGACCGATGAGCAGTTCTTC; CDR3 protein: CAWRRGTSLTDEQFF
D gene: NA; J gene: TRBJ2-2; V gene: TRBV18; clone size: few; CDR3 length: 13; CDR3 DNA: TGTGCCAGCTCACCACAGGGATCCGGGGAGCTGTTTTTT; CDR3 protein: CASSPQGSGELFF
D gene: NA; J gene: TRBJ1-3; V gene: TRBV9; clone size: NA; CDR3 length: 16; CDR3 DNA: TGTGCCAGCAGCGTACTTAGTATGCCAGACCGAAACACCATATATTTT; CDR3 protein: CASSVLSMPDRNTIYF
D gene: NA; J gene: TRBJ1-5; V gene: TRBV18; clone size: NA; CDR3 length: 14; CDR3 DNA: TGTGCCAGCTCACCGCCGGGGGGAAATCAGCCCCAGCATTTT; CDR3 protein: CASSPPGGNQPQHF
D gene: NA; J gene: TRBJ1-1; V gene: TRBV6-5; clone size: NA; CDR3 length: 14; CDR3 DNA: TGTGCCAGCAGTTACCGGAACATGGGGACTGAAGCTTTCTTT; CDR3 protein: CASSYRNMGTEAFF
D gene: TRBD1; J gene: TRBJ1-5; V gene: TRBV5-1; clone size: NA; CDR3 length: 15; CDR3 DNA: TGCGCCAGCAGCTTGGGGGACAGTGTTGGGCAGCCCCAGCATTTT; CDR3 protein: CASSLGDSVGQPQHF
D gene: NA; J gene: TRBJ1-2; V gene: TRBV11-2; clone size: NA; CDR3 length: 14; CDR3 DNA: TGTGCCAGCAGCACCCCCGGGCCATACTATGGCTACACCTTC; CDR3 protein: CASSTPGPYYGYTF
D gene: TRBD1; J gene: TRBJ2-7; V gene: TRBV7-2; clone size: once; CDR3 length: 15; CDR3 DNA: TGTGCCAGCAGCGCCGGGACAGGTTTTGCCTACGAGCAGTACTTC; CDR3 protein: CASSAGTGFAYEQYF
D gene: TRBD1; J gene: TRBJ1-5; V gene: TRBV28; clone size: NA; CDR3 length: 15; CDR3 DNA: TGTGCCAGCACCGCCCCAGGGGGCAGCGGTCAGCCCCAGCATTTT; CDR3 protein: CASTAPGGSGQPQHF
D gene: TRBD2; J gene: TRBJ2-7; V gene: TRBV6-5; clone size: NA; CDR3 length: 14; CDR3 DNA: TGTGCCAGCTCCGGGAGGGTTGACTCCTACGAGCAGTACTTC; CDR3 protein: CASSGRVDSYEQYF
D gene: NA; J gene: TRBJ1-5; V gene: TRBV5-8; clone size: NA; CDR3 length: 18; CDR3 DNA: TGTGCCAGCAGGGGGCCGGGACACAGAACTTATAGCAATCAGCCCCAGCATTTT; CDR3 protein: CASRGPGHRTYSNQPQHF
D gene: NA; J gene: TRBJ1-1; V gene: TRBV18; clone size: once; CDR3 length: 15; CDR3 DNA: TGTGCCAGCTCACCCCTCGGGGCAGGGGTCACTGAAGCTTTCTTT; CDR3 protein: CASSPLGAGVTEAFF
D gene: TRBD1; J gene: TRBJ2-7; V gene: TRBV7-2; clone size: NA; CDR3 length: 15; CDR3 DNA: TGTGCCAGCAGCTTAGGGACAGGGAAGTATGGCGAGCAGTACTTC; CDR3 protein: CASSLGTGKYGEQYF
D gene: TRBD2; J gene: TRBJ2-5; V gene: TRBV10-3; clone size: NA; CDR3 length: 18; CDR3 DNA: TGTGCCATCAGGACCGGGACTAGCGGGAGGGCCCACCAAGAGACCCAGTACTTC; CDR3 protein: CAIRTGTSGRAHQETQYF
D gene: NA; J gene: TRBJ2-7; V gene: TRBV7-8; clone size: NA; CDR3 length: 15; CDR3 DNA: TGTGCCAGCAGCACCGGCGGCCTTGTCTCCTACGAGCAGTACTTC; CDR3 protein: CASSTGGLVSYEQYF
D gene: TRBD2; J gene: TRBJ2-3; V gene: TRBV19; clone size: NA; CDR3 length: 18; CDR3 DNA: TGTGCCAGTAGTCGCCTGTTGACTAGCGGGAGGGGAACAGATACGCAGTATTTT; CDR3 protein: CASSRLLTSGRGTDTQYF
D gene: NA; J gene: TRBJ2-3; V gene: TRBV7-2; clone size: NA; CDR3 length: 15; CDR3 DNA: TGTGCCAGCAGCTGGAGCCCGGACGGCGGAGATACGCAGTATTTT; CDR3 protein: CASSWSPDGGDTQYF
D gene: TRBD2; J gene: TRBJ2-1; V gene: TRBV4-3; clone size: NA; CDR3 length: 15; CDR3 DNA: TGCGCCAGCAGCCAAGGGGCGGGGGGGTTCAATGAGCAGTTCTTC; CDR3 protein: CASSQGAGGFNEQFF
D gene: NA; J gene: TRBJ2-1; V gene: TRBV7-6; clone size: NA; CDR3 length: 15; CDR3 DNA: TGTGCCAGCAGCTTACAGGGGTCCCCCCTAATCCTACAGTTCTTC; CDR3 protein: CASSLQGSPLILQFF
D gene: TRBD2; J gene: TRBJ2-1; V gene: TRBV19; clone size: once; CDR3 length: 14; CDR3 DNA: TGTGCCAGTACCCCTAGCGGAACCTACAATGAGCAGTTCTTC; CDR3 protein: CASTPSGTYNEQFF
D gene: NA; J gene: TRBJ2-3; V gene: TRBV7-3; clone size: NA; CDR3 length: 14; CDR3 DNA: TGTGCCAGCAGCCTGTTGGGCGTCGGAGATACGCAGTATTTT; CDR3 protein: CASSLLGVGDTQYF
D gene: NA; J gene: TRBJ1-2; V gene: TRBV6-1; clone size: NA; CDR3 length: 13; CDR3 DNA: TGTGCCAGCGGGGGAGGGTTTATCTATGGCTACACCTTC; CDR3 protein: CASGGGFIYGYTF